This T cell receptor (beta chain) was sequenced for a study of T cells after yellow fever vaccination. A single record per CDR3 protein comes from TCRdb applying MiXCR to the 5' RACE reads. This sample has about 170,000 distinct CDR3 sequences, with about 11% found just once. The CDR3 is 14 amino acids. Germline CDR1 reads GTSNPN; CDR2 reads SVGIG (reference sequence). Trimming took 4 bases from V and 2 from J; bases not matched to a gene: 6. This specimen was CD8+ T cells sorted from PBMCs, taken 15 days after the yellow fever booster vaccination. The chain employs TRBV30 and TRBJ2-3; 7 bases fit TRBD2. This TCR was sampled from a young man who received the YFV17D yellow fever vaccine. CDR3: CAWTIAGPTDTQYF. The DNA for the CDR3 is TGTGCCTGGACCATAGCGGGTCCCACAGATACGCAGTATTTT.